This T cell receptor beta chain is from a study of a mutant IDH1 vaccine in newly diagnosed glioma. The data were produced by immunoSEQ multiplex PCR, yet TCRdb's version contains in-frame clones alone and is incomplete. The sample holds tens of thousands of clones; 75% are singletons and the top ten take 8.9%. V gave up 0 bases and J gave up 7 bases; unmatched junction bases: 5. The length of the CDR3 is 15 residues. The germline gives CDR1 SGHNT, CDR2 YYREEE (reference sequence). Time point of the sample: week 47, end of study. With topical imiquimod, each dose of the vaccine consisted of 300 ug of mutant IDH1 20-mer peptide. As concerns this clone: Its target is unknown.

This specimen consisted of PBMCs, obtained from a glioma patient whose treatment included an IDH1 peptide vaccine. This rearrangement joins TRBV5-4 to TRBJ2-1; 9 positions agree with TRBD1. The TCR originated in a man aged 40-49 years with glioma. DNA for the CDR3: TGTGCCAGCAGCTTGGGAGGGACAGGGAAGAATGAGCAGTTCTTC. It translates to CASSLGGTGKNEQFF.